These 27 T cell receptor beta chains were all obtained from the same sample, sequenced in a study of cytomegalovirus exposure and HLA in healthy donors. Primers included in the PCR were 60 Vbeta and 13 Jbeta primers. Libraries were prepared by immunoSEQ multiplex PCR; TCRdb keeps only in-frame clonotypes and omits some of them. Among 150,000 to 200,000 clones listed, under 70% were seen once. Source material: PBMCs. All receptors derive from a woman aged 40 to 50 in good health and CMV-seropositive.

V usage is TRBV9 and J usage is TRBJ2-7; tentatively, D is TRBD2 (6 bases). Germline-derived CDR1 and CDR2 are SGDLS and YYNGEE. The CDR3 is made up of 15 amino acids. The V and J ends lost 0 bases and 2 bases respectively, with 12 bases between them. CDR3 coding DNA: TGTGCCAGCAGCGTAGAGGCGGGGCCCCCCTACGAGCAGTACTTC. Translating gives CASSVEAGPPYEQYF.

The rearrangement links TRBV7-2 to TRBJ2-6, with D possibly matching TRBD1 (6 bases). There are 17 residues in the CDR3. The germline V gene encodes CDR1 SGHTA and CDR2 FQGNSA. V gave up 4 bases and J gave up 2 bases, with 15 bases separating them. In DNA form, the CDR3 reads TGTGCCAGCAGCTCAAGAGGGGGAGCGGCTGGGGCCAACGTCCTGACTTTC. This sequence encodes CASSSRGGAAGANVLTF.

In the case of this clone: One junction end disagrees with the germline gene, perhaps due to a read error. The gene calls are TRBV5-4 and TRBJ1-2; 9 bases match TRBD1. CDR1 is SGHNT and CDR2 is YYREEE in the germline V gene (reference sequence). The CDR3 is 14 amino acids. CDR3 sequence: CASSPGQGLDGYPF. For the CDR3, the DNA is TGTGCCAGCAGCCCAGGACAGGGGTTAGATGGCTACCCCTTC.

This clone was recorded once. This chain's CDR3 is CASSENSYNEQFF. The CDR3 region has the DNA TGTGCCAGCAGTGAGAACAGCTACAATGAGCAGTTCTTC. V usage is TRBV6-4 and J usage is TRBJ2-1; no clear D. The CDR3 extends over 13 amino acids. Germline lookup yields CDR1 MRHNA and CDR2 SNTAGT. The ends were cut back, 3 bases at V and 3 bases at J, with 6 bases in the middle.

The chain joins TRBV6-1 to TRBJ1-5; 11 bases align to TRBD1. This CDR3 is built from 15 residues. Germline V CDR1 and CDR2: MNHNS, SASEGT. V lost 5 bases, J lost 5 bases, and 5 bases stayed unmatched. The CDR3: CASSTGQGAYQPQHF. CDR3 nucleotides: TGTGCCAGCAGTACCGGACAGGGGGCGTATCAGCCCCAGCATTTT.

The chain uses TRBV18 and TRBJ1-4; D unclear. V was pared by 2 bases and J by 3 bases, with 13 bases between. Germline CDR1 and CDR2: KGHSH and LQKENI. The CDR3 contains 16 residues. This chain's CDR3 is CASSPYEGGSNEKLFF. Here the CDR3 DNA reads TGTGCCAGCTCACCATACGAGGGTGGGTCTAATGAAAAACTGTTTTTT. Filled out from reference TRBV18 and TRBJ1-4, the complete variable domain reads NAGVMQNPRHLVRRRGQEARLRCSPMKGHSHVYWYRQLPEEGLKFMVYLQKENIIDESGMPKERFSAEFPKEGPSILRIQQVVRGDSAAYFCASSPYEGGSNEKLFFGSGTQLSVL.

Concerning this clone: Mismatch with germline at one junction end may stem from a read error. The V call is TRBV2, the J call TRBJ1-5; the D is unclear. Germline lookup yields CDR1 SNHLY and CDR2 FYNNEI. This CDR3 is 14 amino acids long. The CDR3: CASRGRTSNQPQNF. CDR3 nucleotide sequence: TGTGCCAGCAGGGGGAGGACTAGCAATCAGCCCCAGAATTTT.

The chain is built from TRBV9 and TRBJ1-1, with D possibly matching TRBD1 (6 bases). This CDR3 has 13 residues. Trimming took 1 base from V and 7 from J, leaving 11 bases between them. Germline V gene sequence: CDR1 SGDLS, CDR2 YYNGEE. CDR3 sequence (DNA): TGTGCCAGCAGCGTAATAGGGGGTCGTGAAGCTTTCTTT. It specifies CASSVIGGREAFF.

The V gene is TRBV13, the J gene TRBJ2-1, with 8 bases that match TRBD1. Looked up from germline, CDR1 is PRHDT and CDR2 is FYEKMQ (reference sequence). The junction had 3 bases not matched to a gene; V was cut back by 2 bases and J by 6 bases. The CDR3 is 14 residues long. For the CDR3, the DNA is TGTGCCAGCAGCTTAAGGACAGGGCTCAATGAGCAGTTCTTC. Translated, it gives CASSLRTGLNEQFF.

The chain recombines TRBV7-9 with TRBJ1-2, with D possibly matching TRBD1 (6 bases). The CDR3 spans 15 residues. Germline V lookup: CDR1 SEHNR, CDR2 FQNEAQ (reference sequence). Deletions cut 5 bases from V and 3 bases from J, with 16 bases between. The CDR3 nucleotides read TGTGCCAGCAGCGAAAACCCCACAGGGTACTATGGCTACACCTTC. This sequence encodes CASSENPTGYYGYTF.

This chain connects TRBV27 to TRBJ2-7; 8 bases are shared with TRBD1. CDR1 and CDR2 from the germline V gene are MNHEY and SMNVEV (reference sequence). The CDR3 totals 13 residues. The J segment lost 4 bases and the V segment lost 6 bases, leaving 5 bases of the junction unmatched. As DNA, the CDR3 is TGTGCCAGCAGGGGGCAGGGGGCTTACGAGCAGTACTTC. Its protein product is CASRGQGAYEQYF.

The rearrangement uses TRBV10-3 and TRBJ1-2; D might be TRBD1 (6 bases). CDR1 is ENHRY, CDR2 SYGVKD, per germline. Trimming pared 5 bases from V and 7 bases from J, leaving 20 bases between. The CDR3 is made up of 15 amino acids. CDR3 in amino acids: CAISKTEDRSRGYTF. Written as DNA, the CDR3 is TGTGCCATCAGTAAAACTGAAGACAGGTCGCGTGGCTACACCTTC.

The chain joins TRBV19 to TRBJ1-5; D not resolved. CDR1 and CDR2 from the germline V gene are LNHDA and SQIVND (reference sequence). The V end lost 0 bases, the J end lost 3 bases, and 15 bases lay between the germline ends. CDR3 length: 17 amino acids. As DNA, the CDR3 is TGTGCCAGTAGTATAGAAGCCGTGATCTCGTACAATCAGCCCCAGCATTTT. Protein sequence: CASSIEAVISYNQPQHF.

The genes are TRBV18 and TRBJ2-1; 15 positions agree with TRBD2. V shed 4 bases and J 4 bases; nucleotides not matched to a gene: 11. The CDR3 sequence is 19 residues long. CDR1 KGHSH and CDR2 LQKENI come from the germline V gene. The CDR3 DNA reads TGTGCCAGCTCACGAACGGGACTAGCGGGAGGTAGTAATTACAATGAGCAGTTCTTC. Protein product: CASSRTGLAGGSNYNEQFF.

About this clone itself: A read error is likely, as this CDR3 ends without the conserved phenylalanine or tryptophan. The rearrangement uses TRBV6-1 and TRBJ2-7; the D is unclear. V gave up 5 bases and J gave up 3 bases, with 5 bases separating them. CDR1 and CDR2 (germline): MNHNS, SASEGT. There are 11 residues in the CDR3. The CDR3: CASSLHYEQYS. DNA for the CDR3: TGTGCCAGCAGTCTGCACTACGAGCAGTACTCC.

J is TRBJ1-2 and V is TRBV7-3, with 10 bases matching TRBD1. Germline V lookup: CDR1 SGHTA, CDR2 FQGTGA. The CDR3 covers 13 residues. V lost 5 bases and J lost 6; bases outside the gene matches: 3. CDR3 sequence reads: CASSLGTGDGYTF. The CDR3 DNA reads TGTGCCAGCAGCCTCGGGACAGGGGATGGCTACACCTTC.

Here the CDR3 DNA reads TGTGCCAGCAGCCCCAGACAGGGCGGTGAAGCTTTCTTT. Amino acids: CASSPRQGGEAFF. The genes are TRBV7-6 and TRBJ1-1, with TRBD1 identical over 7 bases. V gave up 5 bases and J gave up 7 bases; unmatched junction bases: 7. CDR1 SGHVS and CDR2 FNYEAQ come from the germline V gene. CDR3 length: 13 amino acids.

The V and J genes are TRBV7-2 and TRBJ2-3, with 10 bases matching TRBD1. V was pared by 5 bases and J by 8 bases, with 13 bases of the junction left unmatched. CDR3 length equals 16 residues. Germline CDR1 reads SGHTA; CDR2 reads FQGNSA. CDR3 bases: TGTGCCAGCAGCGCCGGGACAGGGGTTCCCAGCGGTACGCAGTATTTT. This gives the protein CASSAGTGVPSGTQYF. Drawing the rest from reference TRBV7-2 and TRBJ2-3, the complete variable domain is GAGVSQSPSNKVTEKGKDVELRCDPISGHTALYWYRQSLGQGLEFLIYFQGNSAPDKSGLPSDRFSAERTGGSVSTLTIQRTQQEDSAVYLCASSAGTGVPSGTQYFGPGTRLTVL.

Here the CDR3 reads CASSFDRANYGYTF. The CDR3 DNA reads TGCGCCAGCAGCTTCGACAGGGCTAACTATGGCTACACCTTC. The genes are TRBV5-1 and TRBJ1-2; 7 bases align to TRBD1. Unmatched junction bases numbered 1, after V lost 2 bases and J lost 0 bases. The CDR3 extends over 14 amino acids. CDR1 is SGHRS, CDR2 YFSETQ, per germline.

CDR3 bases: TGTGCCAGTAGCCTAAAGGACAGGGGATTTTATAGCAATCAGCCCCAGCATTTT. Protein: CASSLKDRGFYSNQPQHF. The chain joins TRBV19 to TRBJ1-5; the match to TRBD1 covers 9 bases. Germline assignment: CDR1 LNHDA and CDR2 SQIVND (reference sequence). After removal of 6 bases from V and 0 bases from J, the junction contained 12 bases not matched to a gene. The CDR3 extends over 18 amino acids. Full variable domain (missing parts from reference TRBV19 and TRBJ1-5): DGGITQSPKYLFRKEGQNVTLSCEQNLNHDAMYWYRQDPGQGLRLIYYSQIVNDFQKGDIAEGYSVSREKKESFPLTVTSAQKNPTAFYLCASSLKDRGFYSNQPQHFGDGTRLSIL.

This chain's CDR3 is CASTGTGLNTEAFF. The CDR3 DNA follows: TGTGCCAGCACCGGGACAGGGTTGAACACTGAAGCTTTCTTT. This chain uses TRBV5-6 with TRBJ1-1, with 9 bases that match TRBD1. The V segment lost 6 bases and the J segment 0 bases; nucleotides outside the gene matches: 3. Germline V lookup: CDR1 SGHDT, CDR2 YYEEEE. The CDR3 totals 14 residues.

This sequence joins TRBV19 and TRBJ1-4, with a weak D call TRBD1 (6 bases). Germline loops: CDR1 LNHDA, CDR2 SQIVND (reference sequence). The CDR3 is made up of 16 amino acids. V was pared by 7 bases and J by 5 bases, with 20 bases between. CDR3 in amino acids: CASKGRSRGENEKLFF. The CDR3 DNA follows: TGTGCCAGTAAGGGCCGATCCAGGGGCGAAAATGAAAAACTGTTTTTT.

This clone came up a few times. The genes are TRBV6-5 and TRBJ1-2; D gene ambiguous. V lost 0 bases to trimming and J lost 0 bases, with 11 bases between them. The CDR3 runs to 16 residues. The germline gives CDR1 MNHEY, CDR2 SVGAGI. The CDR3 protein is CASSYSIQIANYGYTF. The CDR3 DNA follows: TGTGCCAGCAGTTACTCGATACAGATAGCTAACTATGGCTACACCTTC.

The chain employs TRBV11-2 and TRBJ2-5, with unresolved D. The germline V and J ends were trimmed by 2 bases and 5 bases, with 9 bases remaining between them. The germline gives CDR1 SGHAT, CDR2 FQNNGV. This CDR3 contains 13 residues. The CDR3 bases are TGTGCCAGCAGCTTAAGCTTGCTTGAGACCCAGTACTTC. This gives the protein CASSLSLLETQYF.

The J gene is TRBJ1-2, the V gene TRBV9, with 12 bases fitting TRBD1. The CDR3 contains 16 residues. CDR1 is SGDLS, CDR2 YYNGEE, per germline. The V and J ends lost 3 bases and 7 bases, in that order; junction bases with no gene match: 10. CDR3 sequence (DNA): TGTGCCAGCAGCGCCCGGGACAGGGGGCGGTCGGGTGGCTACACCTTC. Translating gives CASSARDRGRSGGYTF.

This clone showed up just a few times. DNA for the CDR3: TGTGCCAGCAGCGTGCGACAGGGCAATCAGCCCCAGCATTTT. It encodes CASSVRQGNQPQHF. This chain links TRBV7-2 with TRBJ1-5, with D possibly TRBD1 on 6 matching bases. This CDR3 comprises 14 residues. Trimming pared 5 bases from V and 2 bases from J, leaving 10 bases between. Germline values: CDR1 SGHTA, CDR2 FQGNSA.

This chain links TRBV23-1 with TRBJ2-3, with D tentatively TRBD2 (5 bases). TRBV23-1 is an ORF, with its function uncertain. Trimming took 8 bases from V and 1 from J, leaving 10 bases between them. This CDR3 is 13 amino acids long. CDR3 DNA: TGCGCCAGCTCCGGACTGTGCACAGATACGCAGTATTTT. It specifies CASSGLCTDTQYF.